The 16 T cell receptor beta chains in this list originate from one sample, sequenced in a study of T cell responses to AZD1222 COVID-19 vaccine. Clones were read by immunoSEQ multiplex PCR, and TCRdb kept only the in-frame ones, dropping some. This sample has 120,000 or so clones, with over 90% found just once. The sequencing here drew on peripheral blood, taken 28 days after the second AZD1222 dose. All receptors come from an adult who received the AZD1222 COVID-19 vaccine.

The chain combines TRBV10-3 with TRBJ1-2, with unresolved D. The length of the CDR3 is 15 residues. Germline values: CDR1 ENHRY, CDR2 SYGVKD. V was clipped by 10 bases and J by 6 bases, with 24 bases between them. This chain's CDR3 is CATKRLEGLGHGYTF. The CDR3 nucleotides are TGTGCCACCAAAAGATTAGAGGGATTGGGTCATGGCTACACCTTC.

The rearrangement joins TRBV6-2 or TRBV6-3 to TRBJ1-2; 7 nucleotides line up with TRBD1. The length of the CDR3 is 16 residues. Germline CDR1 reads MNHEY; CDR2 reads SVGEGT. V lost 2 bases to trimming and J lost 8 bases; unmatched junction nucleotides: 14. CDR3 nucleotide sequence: TGTGCCAGCAGTTACGTACAGGGGAGCAGAATATGGGGCTACACCTTC. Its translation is CASSYVQGSRIWGYTF.

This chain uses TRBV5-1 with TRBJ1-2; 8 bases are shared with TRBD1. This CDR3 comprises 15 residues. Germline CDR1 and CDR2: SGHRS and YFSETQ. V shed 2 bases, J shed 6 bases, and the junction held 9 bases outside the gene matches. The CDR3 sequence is CASSFLGAGGNGYTF. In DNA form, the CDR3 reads TGCGCCAGCAGCTTCCTCGGAGCAGGGGGCAATGGCTACACCTTC.

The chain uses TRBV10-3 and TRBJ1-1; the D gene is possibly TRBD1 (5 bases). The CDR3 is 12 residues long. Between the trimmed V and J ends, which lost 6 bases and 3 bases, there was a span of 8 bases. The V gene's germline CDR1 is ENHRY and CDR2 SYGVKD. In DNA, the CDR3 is TGTGCCATCAGGGACACCCACACTGAAGCTTTCTTT. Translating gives CAIRDTHTEAFF.

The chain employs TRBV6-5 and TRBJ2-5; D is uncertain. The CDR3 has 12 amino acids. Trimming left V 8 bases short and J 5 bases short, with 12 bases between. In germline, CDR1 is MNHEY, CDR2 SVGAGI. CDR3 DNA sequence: TGTGCCAGCGGTCGCAGCCCTGAGACCCAGTACTTC. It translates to CASGRSPETQYF.

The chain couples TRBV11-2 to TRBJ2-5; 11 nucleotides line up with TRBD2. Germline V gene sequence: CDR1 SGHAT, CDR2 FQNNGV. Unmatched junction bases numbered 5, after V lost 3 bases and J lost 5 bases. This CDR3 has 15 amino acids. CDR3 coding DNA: TGTGCCAGCAGCTTTAGCGGGGGGGCCATTGAGACCCAGTACTTC. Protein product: CASSFSGGAIETQYF.

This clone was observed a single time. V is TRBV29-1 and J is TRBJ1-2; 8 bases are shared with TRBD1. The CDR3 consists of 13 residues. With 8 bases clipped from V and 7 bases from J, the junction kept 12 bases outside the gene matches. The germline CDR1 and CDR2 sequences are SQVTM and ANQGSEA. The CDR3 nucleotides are TGCAGCTGTATCCTCGACAGGGGCCGTGGCTACACCTTC. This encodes CSCILDRGRGYTF. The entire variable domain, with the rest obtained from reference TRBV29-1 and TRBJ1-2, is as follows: SAVISQKPSRDICQRGTSLTIQCQVDSQVTMMFWYRQQPGQSLTLIATANQGSEATYESGFVIDKFPISRPNLTFSTLTVSNMSPEDSSIYLCSCILDRGRGYTFGSGTRLTVV.

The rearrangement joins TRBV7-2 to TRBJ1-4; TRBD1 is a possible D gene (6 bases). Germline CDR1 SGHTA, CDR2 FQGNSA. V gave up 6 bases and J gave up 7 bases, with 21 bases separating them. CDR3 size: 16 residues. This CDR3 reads CASSRGNRVVGEKLFF. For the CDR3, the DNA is TGTGCCAGCAGTCGCGGGAACAGGGTTGTTGGTGAAAAACTGTTTTTT.

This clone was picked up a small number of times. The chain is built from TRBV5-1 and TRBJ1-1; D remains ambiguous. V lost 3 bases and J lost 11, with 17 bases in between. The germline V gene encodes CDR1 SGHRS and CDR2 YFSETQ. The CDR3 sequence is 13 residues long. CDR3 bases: TGCGCCAGCAGCTCCTCGGATACCCCTACCGCTTTCTTT. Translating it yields CASSSSDTPTAFF.

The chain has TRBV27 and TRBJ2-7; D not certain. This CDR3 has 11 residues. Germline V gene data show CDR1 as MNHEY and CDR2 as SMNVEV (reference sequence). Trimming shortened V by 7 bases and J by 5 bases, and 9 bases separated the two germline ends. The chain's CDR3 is CASIGNHEQYF. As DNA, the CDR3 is TGTGCCAGCATTGGGAACCACGAGCAGTACTTC.

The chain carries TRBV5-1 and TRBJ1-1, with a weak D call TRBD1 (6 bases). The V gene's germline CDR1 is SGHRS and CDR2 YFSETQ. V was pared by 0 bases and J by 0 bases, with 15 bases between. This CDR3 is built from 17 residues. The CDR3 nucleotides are TGCGCCAGCAGCTTGGCCTTCGGGGGCTCGGTGAACACTGAAGCTTTCTTT. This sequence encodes CASSLAFGGSVNTEAFF.

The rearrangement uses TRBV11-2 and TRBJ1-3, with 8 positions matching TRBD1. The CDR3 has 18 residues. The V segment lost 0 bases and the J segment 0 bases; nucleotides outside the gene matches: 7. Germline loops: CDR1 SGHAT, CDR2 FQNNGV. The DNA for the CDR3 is TGTGCCAGCAGCTTAGAGTTGGCAGGGGGCGCCTCTGGAAACACCATATATTTT. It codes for CASSLELAGGASGNTIYF. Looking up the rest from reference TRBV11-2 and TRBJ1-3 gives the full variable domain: EAGVAQSPRYKIIEKRQSVAFWCNPISGHATLYWYQQILGQGPKLLIQFQNNGVVDDSQLPKDRFSAERLKGVDSTLKIQPAKLEDSAVYLCASSLELAGGASGNTIYFGEGSWLTVV.

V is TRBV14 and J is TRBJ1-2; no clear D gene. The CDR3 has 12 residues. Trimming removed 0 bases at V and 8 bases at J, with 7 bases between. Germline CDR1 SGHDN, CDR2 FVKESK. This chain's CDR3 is CASSQEVWGYTF. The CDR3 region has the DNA TGTGCCAGCAGCCAAGAGGTCTGGGGCTACACCTTC.

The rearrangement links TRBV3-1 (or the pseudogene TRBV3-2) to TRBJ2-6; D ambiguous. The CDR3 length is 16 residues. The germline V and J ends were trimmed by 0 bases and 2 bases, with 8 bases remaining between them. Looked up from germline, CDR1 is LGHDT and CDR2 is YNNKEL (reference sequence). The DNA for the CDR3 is TGTGCCAGCAGCCAAGACAGTAACCCTGGGGCCAACGTCCTGACTTTC. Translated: CASSQDSNPGANVLTF.

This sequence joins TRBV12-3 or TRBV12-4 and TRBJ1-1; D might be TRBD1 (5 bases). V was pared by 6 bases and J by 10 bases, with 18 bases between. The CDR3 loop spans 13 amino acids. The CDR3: CASSSGTMQGAFF. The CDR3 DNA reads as TGTGCCAGCAGCTCCGGGACCATGCAGGGAGCTTTCTTT.

The CDR3 region has the DNA TGCGCCAGCAGCTTGGTTGGCGGGGTGAACACCGGGGAGCTGTTTTTT. Translating gives CASSLVGGVNTGELFF. The chain has TRBV5-1 and TRBJ2-2, with a weak D call TRBD2 (6 bases). The length of the CDR3 is 16 residues. The V gene lost 0 bases and the J gene lost 1 base, with 10 bases spanning the gap. Germline V lookup: CDR1 SGHRS, CDR2 YFSETQ. The full variable domain, completed using reference TRBV5-1 and TRBJ2-2, is KAGVTQTPRYLIKTRGQQVTLSCSPISGHRSVSWYQQTPGQGLQFLFEYFSETQRNKGNFPGRFSGRQFSNSRSEMNVSTLELGDSALYLCASSLVGGVNTGELFFGEGSRLTVL.